The next 16 T cell receptor beta chains were all read from a single sample in a study of T cells expressing NK-cell markers. TCRdb processed the 5' RACE reads again and assigns one entry to each CDR3 protein, with no DNA. This repertoire includes about 460,000 distinct CDR3 sequences. What was sequenced was blood T cells: a sorted CD56 or NKG2C T cell subset, CD4+ or CD8+ T cells, or bulk PBMC T cells (not recorded which). These receptor sequences come from a woman in her fifties or sixties in good health.

This chain uses TRBV29-1 with TRBJ2-1; lacking DNA, the TRBD2 call made by TCRdb goes unchecked. The CDR3 consists of 14 residues. CDR1 and CDR2 (germline): SQVTM, ANQGSEA. The CDR3 here is CSVGLGQETSGQFF.

V is TRBV10-3 and J is TRBJ2-1. The CDR3 extends over 13 amino acids. The germline V gene has CDR1 ENHRY and CDR2 SYGVKD. CDR3 amino acids: CAITSSSYNEQFF.

The chain uses TRBV7-8 and TRBJ2-7. The CDR3 is 14 residues long. Per the germline V gene, CDR1 is SGHVS and CDR2 is FQNEAQ. The CDR3 protein is CASSLNGQDYEQYF.

CDR3 region: CASSLRQFRGGWDGYTF. V usage is TRBV12-3 or TRBV12-4 and J usage is TRBJ1-2; the TRBD1 assignment by TCRdb is unverifiable without DNA. The CDR3 is 17 amino acids.

The chain links TRBV18 to TRBJ1-5; TCRdb designates TRBD1, a call that cannot be tested without DNA. This CDR3 spans 14 amino acids. Per the germline V gene, CDR1 is KGHSH and CDR2 is LQKENI. The CDR3 here is CASSEGQNNQPQHF.

The rearrangement uses TRBV5-1 and TRBJ2-1. CDR3 length: 15 amino acids. CDR1 is SGHRS and CDR2 is YFSETQ in the germline V gene. CDR3 sequence: CASSFVTSSYNEQFF.

J is TRBJ2-2 and V is TRBV12-3 or TRBV12-4; TCRdb proposes TRBD2, but this gene call is untestable without DNA. The CDR3 has 14 amino acids. CDR3 in amino acids: CASSSLRGSGELFF.

The chain combines TRBV5-6 with TRBJ2-3; TCRdb proposes TRBD1, but this gene call is untestable without DNA. The CDR3 consists of 17 residues. Germline CDR1 reads SGHDT; CDR2 reads YYEEEE. CDR3 amino acids: CASRQGGGPTSTDTQYF.

The J gene is TRBJ2-2, the V gene TRBV12-3 or TRBV12-4. CDR3 size: 13 residues. CDR3 in amino acids: CASSWRGTGELFF.

This chain uses TRBV12-3 or TRBV12-4 with TRBJ2-1; the TRBD2 assignment by TCRdb is unverifiable without DNA. This CDR3 spans 18 amino acids. The CDR3 spells CASSPPGLAGGPHNEQFF.

This chain uses TRBV12-3 or TRBV12-4 with TRBJ1-6. The CDR3 runs to 16 residues. The CDR3 sequence is CASRQPRRIGYSPLHF.

The chain joins TRBV5-1 to TRBJ1-2; without DNA, the TCRdb call of TRBD1 cannot be checked. The CDR3 consists of 14 residues. The germline CDR1 and CDR2 sequences are SGHRS and YFSETQ. CDR3 loop: CASSLGQGVPIYTF.

The chain recombines TRBV9 with TRBJ2-1. Germline CDR1 is SGDLS and CDR2 is YYNGEE. CDR3 length equals 15 residues. CDR3 sequence reads: CASSVAGDSYNEQFF.

This sequence joins TRBV6-2 or TRBV6-3 and TRBJ1-2. The CDR3 is 12 residues long. Germline V lookup: CDR1 MNHEY, CDR2 SVGEGT. CDR3 sequence: CASSDNVYGYTF.

The chain uses TRBV5-1 and TRBJ2-1; TCRdb's D call of TRBD1 is untestable without DNA. CDR3 length: 15 residues. The germline V gene encodes CDR1 SGHRS and CDR2 YFSETQ. CDR3 in amino acids: CASRRLDRAYNEQFF.

J is TRBJ2-3 and V is TRBV12-3 or TRBV12-4; there is no DNA to check the TCRdb D call of TRBD2. This CDR3 spans 14 amino acids. CDR3 amino acids: CASSLSGRYSPQYF.